This TCR beta chain appears in the sequencing data of a study of T cells of healthy individuals. One entry per CDR3 protein results from TCRdb running MiXCR on the 5' RACE reads. The sample yields some 100,000 distinct CDR3 sequences, 15% to 20% seen once. V gave up 2 bases and J gave up 4 bases, with 11 bases separating them. Germline V gene sequence: CDR1 SGHTA, CDR2 FQGNSA. The CDR3 has 14 amino acids. V usage is TRBV7-2 and J usage is TRBJ1-2, with D unresolved. This TCR was sampled from a human donor in good health. The DNA for the CDR3 is TGTGCCAGCAGCTTACCCTGGTCGGTCTATGGCTACACCTTC. Protein sequence: CASSLPWSVYGYTF.